The entry that follows covers one TCR beta chain sequence. Antigen: not known. The CDR3 consists of 14 residues. V lost 5 bases and J 2 bases, leaving 14 bases between the germline ends. CDR1 is SQVTM and CDR2 is ANQGSEA in the germline V gene. The sample is drawn from a study of cytomegalovirus exposure and HLA in healthy donors. General observations from the study: The study labeled more than 150 TCR beta chains cytomegalovirus-associated. Clonal expansion, a later analysis showed, was greater in HLA-associated TCR beta chains than in equally common others. Presence/absence analysis assumed near-uniform sequencing depth across donors.

Amplification used 60 Vbeta primers and 13 Jbeta primers. Assay used: immunoSEQ multiplex PCR; TCRdb lists only in-frame clones, some missing. The repertoire consists of roughly 160,000 clones, with over 60% occurring once and the leading ten covering roughly 1.6%. The sequenced sample was PBMCs. This receptor was taken from a girl between 10 and 17 years old in good health and CMV-seronegative. The chain joins TRBV29-1 to TRBJ2-3; a weak D match, TRBD1 (6 bases). This CDR3 reads CSVLMVGATDTQYF. In DNA, the CDR3 is TGCAGCGTTCTTATGGTGGGGGCCACAGATACGCAGTATTTT.